A selection of T cell receptor beta chains follows, all from one sample in a study of identifying expanded T cells in peripheral blood. Data came from immunoSEQ multiplex PCR; TCRdb stores just in-frame clones and leaves some out. The repertoire holds around 70,000 clones, with under 90% as singletons. Sequences were obtained from blood. The receptors originated from a person between 18 and 75 years old in good health. Both conserved end residues are part of each CDR3. D genes are given only for firm matches. Expanded clones get a size class; other rows say once, few or many, or leave the size out.

v_call: TRBV2; d_call: NA; j_call: TRBJ1-5; clone_size: NA; cdr3_aa: CASSKGDSNQPQHF; cdr3_nt: TGTGCCAGCAGCAAGGGGGATAGCAATCAGCCCCAGCATTTT
v_call: TRBV15; d_call: NA; j_call: TRBJ2-1; clone_size: NA; cdr3_aa: CATSQGPPTYNEQFF; cdr3_nt: TGTGCCACCAGCCAGGGGCCCCCTACCTACAATGAGCAGTTCTTC
v_call: TRBV7-2; d_call: NA; j_call: TRBJ2-7; clone_size: NA; cdr3_aa: CASSLSTYEQYF; cdr3_nt: TGTGCCAGCAGCTTATCGACCTACGAGCAGTACTTC
v_call: TRBV11-1; d_call: NA; j_call: TRBJ2-7; clone_size: NA; cdr3_aa: CASGVWGSSYEQYF; cdr3_nt: TGTGCCAGCGGCGTCTGGGGGAGCTCCTACGAGCAGTACTTC
v_call: TRBV6-5; d_call: TRBD2; j_call: TRBJ2-5; clone_size: NA; cdr3_aa: CASSYSGGGTGETQYF; cdr3_nt: TGTGCCAGCAGTTACTCGGGCGGGGGGACCGGTGAGACCCAGTACTTC
v_call: TRBV7-3; d_call: NA; j_call: TRBJ2-7; clone_size: NA; cdr3_aa: CASSFPPGNLSYEQYF; cdr3_nt: TGTGCCAGCAGCTTCCCCCCAGGGAATCTATCCTACGAGCAGTACTTC
v_call: TRBV18; d_call: TRBD1; j_call: TRBJ2-5; clone_size: NA; cdr3_aa: CASSRDRAQETQYF; cdr3_nt: TGTGCCAGCTCACGGGACAGGGCGCAAGAGACCCAGTACTTC
v_call: TRBV30; d_call: NA; j_call: TRBJ2-3; clone_size: NA; cdr3_aa: CAWSSGSYTTDTQYF; cdr3_nt: TGTGCCTGGAGTTCGGGCTCATACACGACAGATACGCAGTATTTT
v_call: TRBV29-1; d_call: TRBD1; j_call: TRBJ2-7; clone_size: NA; cdr3_aa: CSVSRTGNNEQYF; cdr3_nt: TGCAGCGTCTCGAGGACAGGGAATAACGAGCAGTACTTC
v_call: TRBV9; d_call: NA; j_call: TRBJ2-2; clone_size: NA; cdr3_aa: CASSVVSGDAPGELFF; cdr3_nt: TGTGCCAGCAGCGTAGTGTCAGGGGACGCCCCCGGGGAGCTGTTTTTT
v_call: TRBV9; d_call: TRBD2; j_call: TRBJ2-3; clone_size: NA; cdr3_aa: CASSLEAGGPGDTQYF; cdr3_nt: TGTGCCAGCAGCCTTGAAGCGGGGGGGCCTGGAGATACGCAGTATTTT
v_call: TRBV12-5; d_call: TRBD1; j_call: TRBJ2-1; clone_size: NA; cdr3_aa: CASGTGTGVSYNEQFF; cdr3_nt: TGTGCTAGTGGCACCGGGACAGGGGTTTCCTACAATGAGCAGTTCTTC
v_call: TRBV9; d_call: NA; j_call: TRBJ2-5; clone_size: NA; cdr3_aa: CASSVGSAGETQYF; cdr3_nt: TGTGCCAGCAGCGTAGGATCGGCAGGCGAGACCCAGTACTTC
v_call: TRBV7-9; d_call: NA; j_call: TRBJ2-3; clone_size: NA; cdr3_aa: CASSPLAHTDTQYF; cdr3_nt: TGTGCCAGCAGCCCATTAGCACACACAGATACGCAGTATTTT
v_call: TRBV7-2; d_call: NA; j_call: TRBJ2-3; clone_size: NA; cdr3_aa: CASSFPMPPPDTQYF; cdr3_nt: TGTGCCAGCAGCTTCCCAATGCCCCCACCAGATACGCAGTATTTT
v_call: TRBV6-4; d_call: NA; j_call: TRBJ2-1; clone_size: NA; cdr3_aa: CASSVGGTPYNEQFF; cdr3_nt: TGTGCCAGCAGTGTCGGCGGGACACCCTACAATGAGCAGTTCTTC
v_call: TRBV18; d_call: NA; j_call: TRBJ2-2; clone_size: NA; cdr3_aa: CASSPSDRTGELFF; cdr3_nt: TGTGCCAGCTCACCAAGCGACCGCACCGGGGAGCTGTTTTTT
v_call: TRBV28; d_call: NA; j_call: TRBJ2-1; clone_size: NA; cdr3_aa: CASSPRPQGSEQFF; cdr3_nt: TGTGCCAGCAGTCCACGTCCCCAGGGAAGTGAGCAGTTCTTC
v_call: TRBV18; d_call: NA; j_call: TRBJ1-5; clone_size: few; cdr3_aa: CASSPENNQPQHF; cdr3_nt: TGTGCCAGCTCACCAGAGAACAATCAGCCCCAGCATTTT
v_call: TRBV27; d_call: NA; j_call: TRBJ2-1; clone_size: NA; cdr3_aa: CASSPYGTSEQFF; cdr3_nt: TGTGCCAGCAGTCCATACGGGACCAGTGAGCAGTTCTTC
v_call: TRBV12-5; d_call: TRBD1; j_call: TRBJ1-2; clone_size: NA; cdr3_aa: CASGPEQGGGYTF; cdr3_nt: TGTGCTAGTGGACCAGAACAGGGGGGTGGCTACACCTTC
v_call: TRBV2; d_call: NA; j_call: TRBJ2-5; clone_size: once; cdr3_aa: CASSVSSMETQYF; cdr3_nt: TGTGCCAGCAGTGTTAGTAGTATGGAGACCCAGTACTTC
v_call: TRBV10-3; d_call: NA; j_call: TRBJ1-2; clone_size: NA; cdr3_aa: CAISESTETVGGYTF; cdr3_nt: TGTGCCATCAGTGAGTCGACGGAGACTGTTGGTGGCTACACCTTC
v_call: TRBV19; d_call: NA; j_call: TRBJ1-5; clone_size: NA; cdr3_aa: CASRGTGLNQPQHF; cdr3_nt: TGTGCCAGTAGGGGGACGGGACTCAATCAGCCCCAGCATTTT
v_call: TRBV14; d_call: NA; j_call: TRBJ2-1; clone_size: NA; cdr3_aa: CASSQFRAHNEQFF; cdr3_nt: TGTGCCAGCAGCCAATTCCGCGCTCACAATGAGCAGTTCTTC
v_call: TRBV11-2; d_call: NA; j_call: TRBJ2-7; clone_size: NA; cdr3_aa: CASSLVAKTDIYEQYF; cdr3_nt: TGTGCCAGCAGCTTAGTGGCCAAGACAGACATCTACGAGCAGTACTTC
v_call: TRBV5-1; d_call: NA; j_call: TRBJ1-2; clone_size: NA; cdr3_aa: CASSVDRGDGYTF; cdr3_nt: TGCGCCAGCAGCGTCGACCGGGGAGATGGCTACACCTTC
v_call: TRBV4-3; d_call: NA; j_call: TRBJ2-1; clone_size: NA; cdr3_aa: CASSQEGSSYNEQFF; cdr3_nt: TGCGCCAGCAGCCAAGAAGGCAGCTCCTACAATGAGCAGTTCTTC
v_call: TRBV30; d_call: NA; j_call: TRBJ1-1; clone_size: NA; cdr3_aa: CAWGGYTEAFF; cdr3_nt: TGTGCCTGGGGGGGTTACACTGAAGCTTTCTTT
v_call: TRBV7-2; d_call: NA; j_call: TRBJ2-3; clone_size: NA; cdr3_aa: CASSFPGGGQYF; cdr3_nt: TGTGCCAGCAGCTTCCCCGGGGGTGGGCAGTATTTT
v_call: TRBV6-1; d_call: TRBD1; j_call: TRBJ2-3; clone_size: once; cdr3_aa: CASRAGTGADTQYF; cdr3_nt: TGTGCCAGCAGGGCCGGGACAGGGGCAGATACGCAGTATTTT
v_call: TRBV19; d_call: NA; j_call: TRBJ1-3; clone_size: NA; cdr3_aa: CASSIVTGEPGNTIYF; cdr3_nt: TGTGCCAGTAGTATCGTAACAGGAGAGCCTGGAAACACCATATATTTT
v_call: TRBV19; d_call: TRBD2; j_call: TRBJ2-2; clone_size: NA; cdr3_aa: CASSIGRGSDTGELFF; cdr3_nt: TGTGCCAGTAGTATAGGGCGCGGGAGCGACACCGGGGAGCTGTTTTTT
v_call: TRBV6-5; d_call: TRBD1; j_call: TRBJ1-2; clone_size: NA; cdr3_aa: CASSYWTGEDYGYTF; cdr3_nt: TGTGCCAGCAGTTACTGGACAGGGGAGGACTATGGCTACACCTTC
v_call: TRBV7-2; d_call: NA; j_call: TRBJ1-1; clone_size: NA; cdr3_aa: CASSLWGANTEAFF; cdr3_nt: TGTGCCAGCAGCTTATGGGGGGCAAACACTGAAGCTTTCTTT
v_call: TRBV19; d_call: TRBD2; j_call: TRBJ2-3; clone_size: NA; cdr3_aa: CASSHKSGRGTDTQYF; cdr3_nt: TGTGCCAGTAGTCACAAGAGCGGGAGGGGGACAGATACGCAGTATTTT
v_call: TRBV29-1; d_call: NA; j_call: TRBJ1-2; clone_size: NA; cdr3_aa: CSVGDPYEGGYTF; cdr3_nt: TGCAGCGTTGGAGACCCTTACGAGGGTGGCTACACCTTC
v_call: TRBV6-6; d_call: NA; j_call: TRBJ1-1; clone_size: NA; cdr3_aa: CASSPLTGDPTEAFF; cdr3_nt: TGTGCCAGCAGTCCCCTGACGGGGGATCCAACTGAAGCTTTCTTT
v_call: TRBV11-3; d_call: NA; j_call: TRBJ2-2; clone_size: NA; cdr3_aa: CASSQDSSIGELFF; cdr3_nt: TGTGCCAGCAGCCAGGACTCGTCGATCGGGGAGCTGTTTTTT
v_call: TRBV5-1; d_call: NA; j_call: TRBJ2-7; clone_size: NA; cdr3_aa: CASSFADSSYEQYF; cdr3_nt: TGCGCCAGCAGCTTCGCAGACAGCTCCTACGAGCAGTACTTC
v_call: TRBV15; d_call: TRBD1; j_call: TRBJ1-2; clone_size: NA; cdr3_aa: CATSRAGGGANYGYTF; cdr3_nt: TGTGCCACCAGCAGAGCTGGAGGGGGCGCTAACTATGGCTACACCTTC
v_call: TRBV11-1; d_call: NA; j_call: TRBJ2-2; clone_size: NA; cdr3_aa: CASSSHSTGELFF; cdr3_nt: TGTGCCAGCAGCTCCCACTCCACCGGGGAGCTGTTTTTT
v_call: TRBV14; d_call: NA; j_call: TRBJ2-7; clone_size: NA; cdr3_aa: CASSQGVGRYEQYF; cdr3_nt: TGTGCCAGCAGCCAAGGGGTAGGGCGGTACGAGCAGTACTTC
v_call: TRBV19; d_call: TRBD1; j_call: TRBJ2-5; clone_size: NA; cdr3_aa: CASSEQGMGPAQYF; cdr3_nt: TGTGCCAGTAGTGAACAGGGGATGGGCCCGGCCCAGTACTTC
v_call: TRBV10-1; d_call: TRBD1; j_call: TRBJ1-4; clone_size: NA; cdr3_aa: CASSESRGTGGLEKLFF; cdr3_nt: TGCGCCAGCAGTGAGTCCCGGGGAACAGGGGGACTTGAAAAACTGTTTTTT
v_call: TRBV29-1; d_call: NA; j_call: TRBJ2-7; clone_size: NA; cdr3_aa: CSVVRGSEQYF; cdr3_nt: TGCAGCGTTGTTAGGGGATCCGAGCAGTACTTC
v_call: TRBV5-6; d_call: NA; j_call: TRBJ1-2; clone_size: NA; cdr3_aa: CASSLGNYGYTF; cdr3_nt: TGTGCCAGCAGCTTGGGTAACTATGGCTACACCTTC
v_call: TRBV5-6; d_call: NA; j_call: TRBJ2-7; clone_size: NA; cdr3_aa: CASSPTDPMRPYEQYF; cdr3_nt: TGTGCCAGCAGCCCAACGGACCCCATGAGACCCTACGAGCAGTACTTC
v_call: TRBV19; d_call: NA; j_call: TRBJ2-6; clone_size: NA; cdr3_aa: CASSPMRSTGANVLTF; cdr3_nt: TGTGCCAGTAGCCCAATGAGGTCTACTGGGGCCAACGTCCTGACTTTC
v_call: TRBV11-1; d_call: TRBD2; j_call: TRBJ2-1; clone_size: NA; cdr3_aa: CASSFGGEVNEQFF; cdr3_nt: TGTGCCAGCAGCTTTGGGGGGGAAGTAAATGAGCAGTTCTTC
v_call: TRBV7-2; d_call: NA; j_call: TRBJ1-1; clone_size: NA; cdr3_aa: CASGPRSTEAFF; cdr3_nt: TGTGCCAGCGGGCCAAGGAGCACTGAAGCTTTCTTT
v_call: TRBV28; d_call: TRBD2; j_call: TRBJ2-2; clone_size: NA; cdr3_aa: CASSLGLAGGPGTGELFF; cdr3_nt: TGTGCCAGCAGCCTGGGACTAGCGGGAGGGCCGGGGACCGGGGAGCTGTTTTTT
v_call: TRBV6-5; d_call: NA; j_call: TRBJ2-1; clone_size: NA; cdr3_aa: CASSYSDGNEQFF; cdr3_nt: TGTGCCAGCAGTTACTCAGACGGCAATGAGCAGTTCTTC